These 26 T cell receptor beta chains share one sample of origin, sequenced in a study of somatic mutations in cytotoxic T cells in rheumatoid arthritis. Profiled with immunoSEQ multiplex PCR; TCRdb holds only in-frame clones, not every one. The sample records about 15,000 clones, less than 85% being singletons. The sequenced material came from CD8+ T cells sorted from blood. The receptors shown here come from an adult with rheumatoid arthritis.

The CDR3 nucleotides read TGCGCCAGCAGCACCCGGGTAGCGGGCTACCAAGAGACCCAGTACTTC. Its protein product is CASSTRVAGYQETQYF. V is TRBV5-1 and J is TRBJ2-5; TRBD2 agrees at 7 bases. In germline, CDR1 is SGHRS, CDR2 YFSETQ. CDR3 size: 16 residues. V shed 4 bases, J shed 0 bases, and the junction held 9 bases outside the gene matches.

In its sample, this clone was seen once. The chain couples TRBV7-6 to TRBJ1-5, with 7 bases lining up with TRBD1. V gave up 1 base and J gave up 3 bases; unmatched junction bases: 3. CDR1 and CDR2 from the germline V gene are SGHVS and FNYEAQ. This CDR3 is 15 amino acids long. This chain's CDR3 is CASSLDGTVNQPQHF. The CDR3 nucleotides are TGTGCCAGCAGCTTAGACGGGACAGTCAATCAGCCCCAGCATTTT.

This clone has a single count. This chain joins TRBV19 and TRBJ2-5; 11 bases align to TRBD2. This CDR3 has 14 amino acids. With V trimmed by 8 bases and J by 1 base, 3 bases remained unmatched. Germline V gene data show CDR1 as LNHDA and CDR2 as SQIVND (reference sequence). CDR3 DNA: TGTGCCAGTGCCGGGACTAGCGGCCAAGAGACCCAGTACTTC. It translates to CASAGTSGQETQYF.

The gene calls are TRBV7-6 and TRBJ1-1; D is uncertain. Trimming shortened V by 1 base and J by 1 base, and 7 bases separated the two germline ends. This CDR3 has 14 amino acids. Germline CDR1 and CDR2: SGHVS and FNYEAQ. In nucleotides, the CDR3 is TGTGCCAGCAGCTTAGACGAGGCGAACACTGAAGCTTTCTTT. Translated: CASSLDEANTEAFF.

V is TRBV6-5 and J is TRBJ2-2; a weak D match, TRBD2 (6 bases). Germline assignment: CDR1 MNHEY and CDR2 SVGAGI. V was cut by 0 bases and J by 1 base, with 9 bases left in between. The CDR3 extends over 16 amino acids. The CDR3 protein is CASSYSMGGNTGELFF. In nucleotides, the CDR3 is TGTGCCAGCAGTTACTCGATGGGGGGGAACACCGGGGAGCTGTTTTTT.

J is TRBJ1-2 and V is TRBV15; 8 bases are a match to TRBD1. From germline, CDR1 is LNHNV and CDR2 YYDKDF (reference sequence). This CDR3 spans 14 amino acids. After removal of 6 bases from V and 3 bases from J, the junction contained 6 bases not matched to a gene. CDR3 sequence reads: CATRRDRNYYGYTF. CDR3 DNA sequence: TGTGCCACCAGGCGGGACAGGAACTACTATGGCTACACCTTC.

The chain uses TRBV28 and TRBJ1-5; D ambiguous. Germline V gene data show CDR1 as MDHEN and CDR2 as SYDVKM. V lost 5 bases and J lost 0, with 8 bases in between. This CDR3 comprises 14 residues. This CDR3 is CASSPRYSNQPQHF. CDR3 DNA sequence: TGTGCCAGCAGTCCGAGATATAGCAATCAGCCCCAGCATTTT.

The V call is TRBV4-1, the J call TRBJ1-4; 7 bases agree with TRBD1. The trim removed 4 bases at V and 3 bases at J, leaving 5 bases unmatched. The CDR3 sequence is 15 residues long. Germline-derived CDR1 and CDR2 are MGHRA and YSYEKL. CDR3 protein: CASSLQQGSNEKLFF. In DNA, the CDR3 is TGCGCCAGCAGCCTGCAACAGGGGTCTAATGAAAAACTGTTTTTT.

V usage is TRBV4-1 and J usage is TRBJ2-7, with 9 bases lining up with TRBD1. The length of the CDR3 is 12 residues. Germline CDR1 and CDR2: MGHRA and YSYEKL. Germline trimming cut 8 bases from V and 5 bases from J; bases unmatched to any gene: 4. CDR3 bases: TGCGCCAGCGGGACAGGGCACGACGAGCAGTACTTC. It is translated as CASGTGHDEQYF.

V is TRBV29-1 and J is TRBJ1-1, with D possibly being TRBD1 (5 bases). Deletions cut 4 bases from V and 1 base from J, with 13 bases between. The germline CDR1 and CDR2 sequences are SQVTM and ANQGSEA. This CDR3 has 14 amino acids. CDR3 sequence (DNA): TGCAGCGTTGGGGTGGGGGAATGGAACACTGAAGCTTTCTTT. The encoded protein is CSVGVGEWNTEAFF. The variable domain in full, completed from reference TRBV29-1 and TRBJ1-1, reads SAVISQKPSRDICQRGTSLTIQCQVDSQVTMMFWYRQQPGQSLTLIATANQGSEATYESGFVIDKFPISRPNLTFSTLTVSNMSPEDSSIYLCSVGVGEWNTEAFFGQGTRLTVV.

This clone turned up a few times. The V and J genes are TRBV30 and TRBJ1-1; D might be TRBD1 (5 bases). Germline V lookup: CDR1 GTSNPN, CDR2 SVGIG (reference sequence). This CDR3 spans 14 amino acids. Between the trimmed V and J ends, which lost 0 bases and 1 base, there was a span of 9 bases. The CDR3 nucleotides are TGTGCCTGGAGTGTGGGGACGGGGAACACTGAAGCTTTCTTT. Encoded protein: CAWSVGTGNTEAFF. The full variable domain, its missing parts supplied by reference TRBV30 and TRBJ1-1, is SQTIHQWPATLVQPVGSPLSLECTVEGTSNPNLYWYRQAAGRGLQLLFYSVGIGQISSEVPQNLSASRPQDRQFILSSKKLLLSDSGFYLCAWSVGTGNTEAFFGQGTRLTVV.

The chain uses TRBV19 and TRBJ2-1, with 8 bases matching TRBD2. The germline CDR1 and CDR2 sequences are LNHDA and SQIVND (reference sequence). Trimming removed 7 bases from V and 7 bases from J; junction bases left unmatched: 9. The length of the CDR3 is 14 residues. The CDR3 sequence: CASTPAGVWNEQFF. Here the CDR3 DNA reads TGTGCCAGTACGCCAGCGGGAGTATGGAATGAGCAGTTCTTC.

In its sample, this clone was seen a few times. The gene calls are TRBV27 and TRBJ2-1; tentatively, D is TRBD1 (5 bases). The V gene's germline CDR1 is MNHEY and CDR2 SMNVEV (reference sequence). Trimming pared 5 bases from V and 6 bases from J, leaving 11 bases between. The CDR3 totals 13 residues. In DNA, the CDR3 is TGTGCCAGCAGTGTCAGGGTCGCCAATGAGCAGTTCTTC. It specifies CASSVRVANEQFF.

This clone was picked up one time. The rearrangement joins TRBV11-3 to TRBJ1-2, with D perhaps matching TRBD1 (6 bases). The CDR3 extends over 12 amino acids. Germline loops: CDR1 SGHNT, CDR2 YENEEA. Trimming removed 4 bases from V and 10 bases from J, with 13 bases in between. CDR3 region: CASSSTHRDYTF. As DNA, the CDR3 is TGTGCCAGCAGCTCCACTCACAGGGACTACACCTTC. The entire variable domain, with the rest obtained from reference TRBV11-3 and TRBJ1-2, is as follows: EAGVVQSPRYKIIEKKQPVAFWCNPISGHNTLYWYLQNLGQGPELLIRYENEEAVDDSQLPKDRFSAERLKGVDSTLKIQPAELGDSAVYLCASSSTHRDYTFGSGTRLTVV.

This chain links TRBV7-8 with TRBJ2-1, with D tentatively TRBD1 (7 bases). V was pared by 11 bases and J by 8 bases, with 28 bases between. The germline gives CDR1 SGHVS, CDR2 FQNEAQ. The CDR3 loop spans 16 amino acids. The CDR3 region has the DNA TGTGCCGGGGGACAGTTGATTGCGGGACCGGCCCATGAGCAGTTCTTC. Translation gives CAGGQLIAGPAHEQFF.

The V call is TRBV9, the J call TRBJ2-2; TRBD2 matches at 13 bases. The CDR3 runs 16 residues. V was pared by 7 bases and J by 1 base, with 4 bases of the junction left unmatched. Germline V CDR1 and CDR2: SGDLS, YYNGEE. The CDR3 DNA follows: TGTGCCAGCCAGACTAGCGGGGGGCAGAACACCGGGGAGCTGTTTTTT. This encodes CASQTSGGQNTGELFF. Full variable domain (remainder filled in from reference TRBV9 and TRBJ2-2): DSGVTQTPKHLITATGQRVTLRCSPRSGDLSVYWYQQSLDQGLQFLIQYYNGEERAKGNILERFSAQQFPDLHSELNLSSLELGDSALYFCASQTSGGQNTGELFFGEGSRLTVL.

This clone has only a few counts. V and J are TRBV19 and TRBJ1-5; no clear D gene. The germline V and J ends were trimmed by 3 bases and 1 base, with 4 bases remaining between them. Germline V gene lookup returns CDR1 LNHDA and CDR2 SQIVND (reference sequence). The CDR3 is 13 residues long. For the CDR3, the DNA is TGTGCCAGTAGTATTTGGAGCAATCAGCCCCAGCATTTT. The encoded protein is CASSIWSNQPQHF.

DNA of the CDR3: TGCGCCAGCAGCTTGGTGGGGCAGGGAAGCTCCTACGAGCAGTACTTC. This gives the protein CASSLVGQGSSYEQYF. This sequence joins TRBV5-1 and TRBJ2-7; perhaps TRBD1 as D (5 bases). The germline gives CDR1 SGHRS, CDR2 YFSETQ. Between the trimmed V and J ends, which lost 0 bases and 0 bases, there was a span of 13 bases. The CDR3 is 16 residues long.

The genes are TRBV29-1 and TRBJ2-7, with D possibly being TRBD1 (5 bases). Germline loops: CDR1 SQVTM, CDR2 ANQGSEA. Between the trimmed V and J ends, which lost 1 base and 0 bases, there was a span of 13 bases. This CDR3 comprises 15 residues. The CDR3 is CSVEGDRFSSYEQYF. In nucleotides, the CDR3 is TGCAGCGTTGAAGGCGACAGATTTAGCTCCTACGAGCAGTACTTC.

This chain joins TRBV10-3 and TRBJ2-1, with a tentative D call TRBD2 (6 bases). This CDR3 is 12 amino acids long. Germline V gives CDR1 ENHRY, CDR2 SYGVKD. Trimming cost V 4 bases and J 9 bases, with 10 bases left between them. CDR3 loop: CAISGGVGEQFF. DNA of the CDR3: TGTGCCATCAGTGGCGGGGTGGGTGAGCAGTTCTTC.

The CDR3 nucleotides are TGTGCCAGCAGCAGCGGCCGACAGTCCTACGAGCAGTACTTC. This translates into CASSSGRQSYEQYF. The chain has TRBV7-9 and TRBJ2-7; possibly TRBD1 or TRBD2 for D (5 bases each). Germline V gives CDR1 SEHNR, CDR2 FQNEAQ (reference sequence). This CDR3 spans 14 amino acids. The V end lost 5 bases, the J end lost 1 base, and 12 bases lay between the germline ends.

This clone was seen a single time. The chain recombines TRBV27 with TRBJ2-5; 11 nucleotides agree with TRBD2. Germline V gene sequence: CDR1 MNHEY, CDR2 SMNVEV (reference sequence). The CDR3 consists of 15 residues. J gave up 3 bases and V 7 bases, and 7 bases lay outside the gene matches. CDR3 loop: CASNSGTSGKETQYF. The CDR3 DNA is TGTGCCAGCAACTCCGGGACTAGCGGAAAAGAGACCCAGTACTTC.

The V and J genes are TRBV2 and TRBJ1-1; no definite D call. CDR1 is SNHLY, CDR2 FYNNEI, per germline. Trimming shortened V by 2 bases and J by 0 bases, and 13 bases separated the two germline ends. The CDR3 loop spans 16 amino acids. CDR3 sequence: CASSETTTGMNTEAFF. In DNA form, the CDR3 reads TGTGCCAGCAGTGAAACGACGACGGGGATGAACACTGAAGCTTTCTTT.

The sample holds a few counts of this clone. The sample holds other DNA sequences that translate to the same CDR3. The rearrangement uses TRBV6-5 and TRBJ2-7; 7 nucleotides agree with TRBD1. Trimming removed 2 bases from V and 0 bases from J; junction bases left unmatched: 4. The germline V gene encodes CDR1 MNHEY and CDR2 SVGAGI. The CDR3 spans 15 residues. CDR3 DNA: TGTGCCAGCAGTTACAGTGGGGACAGCTCCTACGAGCAGTACTTC. It yields the protein CASSYSGDSSYEQYF.

The rearrangement links TRBV6-1 to TRBJ2-7, with 10 nucleotides matching TRBD1. The CDR3 extends over 13 amino acids. Trimming took 4 bases from V and 5 from J; bases not matched to a gene: 2. The germline CDR1 and CDR2 sequences are MNHNS and SASEGT. As DNA, the CDR3 is TGTGCCAGCAGTGGACAGGGGGCGGACGAGCAGTACTTC. Amino acids: CASSGQGADEQYF.

Here the CDR3 DNA reads TGTGCCAGCAGCTTAGAATGGAGGACAGGGGGCGGTGGCTACACCTTC. Its protein is CASSLEWRTGGGGYTF. This chain uses TRBV11-2 with TRBJ1-2; 11 bases line up with TRBD1. The CDR3 is 16 residues long. V was pared by 0 bases and J by 7 bases, with 7 bases of the junction left unmatched. From germline, CDR1 is SGHAT and CDR2 FQNNGV.